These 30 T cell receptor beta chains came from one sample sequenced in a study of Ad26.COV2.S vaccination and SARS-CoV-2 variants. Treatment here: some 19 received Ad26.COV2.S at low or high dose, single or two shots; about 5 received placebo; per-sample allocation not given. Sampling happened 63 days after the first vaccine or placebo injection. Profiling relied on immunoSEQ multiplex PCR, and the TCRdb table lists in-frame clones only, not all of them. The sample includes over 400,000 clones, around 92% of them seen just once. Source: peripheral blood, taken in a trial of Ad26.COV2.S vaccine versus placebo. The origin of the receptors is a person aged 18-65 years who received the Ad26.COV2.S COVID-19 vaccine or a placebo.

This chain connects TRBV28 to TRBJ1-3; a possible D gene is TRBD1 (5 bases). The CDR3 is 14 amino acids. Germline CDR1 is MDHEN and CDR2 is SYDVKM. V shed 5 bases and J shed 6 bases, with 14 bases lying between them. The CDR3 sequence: CASSVGVAENTIYF. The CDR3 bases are TGTGCCAGCAGTGTAGGGGTGGCTGAAAACACCATATATTTT.

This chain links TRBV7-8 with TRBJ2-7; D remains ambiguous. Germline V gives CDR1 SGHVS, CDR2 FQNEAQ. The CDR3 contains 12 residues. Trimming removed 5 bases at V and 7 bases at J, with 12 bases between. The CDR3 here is CASSAPMGEQYF. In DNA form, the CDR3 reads TGTGCCAGCAGCGCACCGATGGGAGAGCAGTACTTC.

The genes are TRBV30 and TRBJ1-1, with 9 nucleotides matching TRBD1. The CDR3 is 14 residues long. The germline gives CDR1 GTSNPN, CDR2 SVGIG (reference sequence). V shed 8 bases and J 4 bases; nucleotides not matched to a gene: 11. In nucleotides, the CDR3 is TGTGCCCGAAAACAGGGGGCCGGGAGCACTGAAGCTTTCTTT. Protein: CARKQGAGSTEAFF.

The CDR3 loop is CASTIQGSSYNSPLHF. In DNA form, the CDR3 reads TGTGCCAGCACCATACAGGGGAGCTCCTATAATTCACCCCTCCACTTT. The chain is built from TRBV5-4 and TRBJ1-6; 7 bases agree with TRBD1. Germline-derived CDR1 and CDR2 are SGHNT and YYREEE (reference sequence). The V segment lost 6 bases and the J segment 0 bases; nucleotides outside the gene matches: 6. This CDR3 comprises 16 residues.

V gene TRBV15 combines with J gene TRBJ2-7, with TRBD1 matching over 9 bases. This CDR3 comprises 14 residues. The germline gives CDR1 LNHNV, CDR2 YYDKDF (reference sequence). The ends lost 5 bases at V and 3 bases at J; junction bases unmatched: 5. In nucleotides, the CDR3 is TGTGCCACCAGCGGGGACAGGGCCCACTACGAGCAGTACTTC. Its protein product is CATSGDRAHYEQYF.

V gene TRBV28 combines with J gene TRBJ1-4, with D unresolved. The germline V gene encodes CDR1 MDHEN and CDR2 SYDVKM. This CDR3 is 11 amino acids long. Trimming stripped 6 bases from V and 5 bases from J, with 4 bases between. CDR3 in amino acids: CASRLNEKLFF. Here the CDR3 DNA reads TGTGCCAGCAGGTTAAATGAAAAACTGTTTTTT.

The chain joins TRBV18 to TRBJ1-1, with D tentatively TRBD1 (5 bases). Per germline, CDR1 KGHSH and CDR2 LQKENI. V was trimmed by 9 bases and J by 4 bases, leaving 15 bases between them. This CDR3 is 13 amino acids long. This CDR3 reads CASSQGFPTEAFF. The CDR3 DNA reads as TGTGCCAGTTCCCAGGGTTTTCCCACTGAAGCTTTCTTT.

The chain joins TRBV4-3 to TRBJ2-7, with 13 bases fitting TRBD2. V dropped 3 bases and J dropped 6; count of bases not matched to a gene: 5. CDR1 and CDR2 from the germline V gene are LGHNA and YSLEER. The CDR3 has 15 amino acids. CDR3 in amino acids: CASSHVLAGGPEQYF. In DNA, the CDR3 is TGCGCCAGCAGCCACGTACTAGCGGGGGGGCCCGAGCAGTACTTC.

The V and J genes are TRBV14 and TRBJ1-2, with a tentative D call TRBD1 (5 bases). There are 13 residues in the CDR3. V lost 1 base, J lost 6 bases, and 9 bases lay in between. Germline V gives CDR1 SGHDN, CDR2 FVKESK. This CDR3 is CASSQVRDDGYTF. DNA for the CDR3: TGTGCCAGCAGCCAAGTCAGGGATGATGGCTACACCTTC.

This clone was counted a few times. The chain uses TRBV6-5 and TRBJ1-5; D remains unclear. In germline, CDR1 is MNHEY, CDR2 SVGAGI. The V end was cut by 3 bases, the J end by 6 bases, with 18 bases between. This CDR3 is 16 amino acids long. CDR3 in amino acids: CASSYGVPGEGQPQHF. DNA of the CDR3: TGTGCCAGCAGTTATGGGGTCCCCGGGGAGGGTCAGCCCCAGCATTTT.

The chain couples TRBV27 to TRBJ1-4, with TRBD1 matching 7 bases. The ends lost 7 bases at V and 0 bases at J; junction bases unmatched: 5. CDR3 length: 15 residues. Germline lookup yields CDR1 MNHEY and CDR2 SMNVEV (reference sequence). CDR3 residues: CASKIQGATNEKLFF. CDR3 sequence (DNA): TGTGCCAGCAAAATTCAGGGGGCAACTAATGAAAAACTGTTTTTT. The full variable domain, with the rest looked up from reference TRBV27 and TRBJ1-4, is EAQVTQNPRYLITVTGKKLTVTCSQNMNHEYMSWYRQDPGLGLRQIYYSMNVEVTDKGDVPEGYKVSRKEKRNFPLILESPSPNQTSLYFCASKIQGATNEKLFFGSGTQLSVL.

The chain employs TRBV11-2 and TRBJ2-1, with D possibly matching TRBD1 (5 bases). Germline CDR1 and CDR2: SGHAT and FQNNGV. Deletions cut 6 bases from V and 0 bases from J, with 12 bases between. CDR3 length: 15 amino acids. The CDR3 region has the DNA TGTGCCAGCAGGTACGGACAAGGCTCCTACAATGAGCAGTTCTTC. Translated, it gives CASRYGQGSYNEQFF.

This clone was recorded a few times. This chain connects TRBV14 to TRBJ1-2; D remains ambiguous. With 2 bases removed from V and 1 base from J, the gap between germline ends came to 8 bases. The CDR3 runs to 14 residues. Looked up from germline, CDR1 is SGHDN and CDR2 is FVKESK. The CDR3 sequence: CASSQQFSNYGYTF. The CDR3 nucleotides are TGTGCCAGCAGCCAACAATTTAGTAACTATGGCTACACCTTC. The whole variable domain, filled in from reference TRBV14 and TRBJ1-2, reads EAGVTQFPSHSVIEKGQTVTLRCDPISGHDNLYWYRRVMGKEIKFLLHFVKESKQDESGMPNNRFLAERTGGTYSTLKVQPAELEDSGVYFCASSQQFSNYGYTFGSGTRLTVV.

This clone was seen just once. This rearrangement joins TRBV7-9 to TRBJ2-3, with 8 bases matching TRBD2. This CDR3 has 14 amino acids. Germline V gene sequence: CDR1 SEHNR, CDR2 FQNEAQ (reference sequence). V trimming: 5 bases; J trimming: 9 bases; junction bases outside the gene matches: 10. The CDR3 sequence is CASSPDRGGGTQYF. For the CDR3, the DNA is TGTGCCAGCAGCCCAGACCGGGGGGGTGGGACGCAGTATTTT.

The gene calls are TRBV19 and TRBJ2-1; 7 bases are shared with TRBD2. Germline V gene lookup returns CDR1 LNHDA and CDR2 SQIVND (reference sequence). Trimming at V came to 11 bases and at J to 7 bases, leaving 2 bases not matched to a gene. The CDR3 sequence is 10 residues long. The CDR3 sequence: CASGRNEQFF. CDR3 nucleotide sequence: TGTGCCTCCGGGAGGAATGAGCAGTTCTTC.

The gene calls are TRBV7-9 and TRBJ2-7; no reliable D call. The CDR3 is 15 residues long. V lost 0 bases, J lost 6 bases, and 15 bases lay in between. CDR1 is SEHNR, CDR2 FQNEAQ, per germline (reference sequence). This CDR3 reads CASSLAVERVTEQYF. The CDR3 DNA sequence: TGTGCCAGCAGCTTAGCGGTCGAAAGAGTAACCGAGCAGTACTTC.

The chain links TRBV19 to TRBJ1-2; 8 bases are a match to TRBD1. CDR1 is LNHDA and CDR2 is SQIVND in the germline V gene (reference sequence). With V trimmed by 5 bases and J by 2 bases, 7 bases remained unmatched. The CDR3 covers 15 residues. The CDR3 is CASSSQDRVNYGYTF. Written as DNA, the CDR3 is TGTGCCAGTAGTTCCCAGGACAGGGTAAACTATGGCTACACCTTC.

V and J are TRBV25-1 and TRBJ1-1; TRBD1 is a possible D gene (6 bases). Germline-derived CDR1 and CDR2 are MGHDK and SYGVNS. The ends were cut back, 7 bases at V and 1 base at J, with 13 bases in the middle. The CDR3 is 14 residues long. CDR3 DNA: TGTGCCAGCAAAACGGGACACCAGAACACTGAAGCTTTCTTT. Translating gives CASKTGHQNTEAFF. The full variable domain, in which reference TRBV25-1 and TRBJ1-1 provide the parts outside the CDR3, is EADIYQTPRYLVIGTGKKITLECSQTMGHDKMYWYQQDPGMELHLIHYSYGVNSTEKGDLSSESTVSRIRTEHFPLTLESARPSHTSQYLCASKTGHQNTEAFFGQGTRLTVV.

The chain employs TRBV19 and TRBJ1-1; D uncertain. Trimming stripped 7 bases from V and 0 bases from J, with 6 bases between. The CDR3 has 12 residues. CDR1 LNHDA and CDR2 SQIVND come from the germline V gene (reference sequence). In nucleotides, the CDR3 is TGTGCCAGTAATACATTGAACACTGAAGCTTTCTTT. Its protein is CASNTLNTEAFF.

The CDR3 protein is CASSEPRQGSSYNSPLHF. The CDR3 coding sequence is TGCGCCAGCAGTGAGCCCAGACAGGGGAGCTCCTATAATTCACCCCTCCACTTT. The chain employs TRBV10-2 and TRBJ1-6, with 8 nucleotides matching TRBD1. Germline CDR1 and CDR2: WSHSY and SAAADI. The CDR3 is made up of 18 amino acids. Trimming took 2 bases from V and 0 from J; bases not matched to a gene: 6.

CDR3 loop: CASSPGRVFNEQFF. The CDR3 DNA follows: TGTGCCAGCAGCCCGGGGCGGGTTTTCAATGAGCAGTTCTTC. This chain uses TRBV9 with TRBJ2-1; possibly TRBD1 or TRBD2 for D (5 bases each). The germline V and J ends were trimmed by 4 bases and 6 bases, with 14 bases remaining between them. CDR1 and CDR2 (germline): SGDLS, YYNGEE. The CDR3 totals 14 residues.

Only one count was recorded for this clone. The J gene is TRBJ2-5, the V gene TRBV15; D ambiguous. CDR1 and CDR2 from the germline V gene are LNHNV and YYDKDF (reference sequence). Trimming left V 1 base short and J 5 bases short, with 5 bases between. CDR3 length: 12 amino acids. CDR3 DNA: TGTGCCACCAGCAGAGTAAAGGAGACCCAGTACTTC. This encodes CATSRVKETQYF.

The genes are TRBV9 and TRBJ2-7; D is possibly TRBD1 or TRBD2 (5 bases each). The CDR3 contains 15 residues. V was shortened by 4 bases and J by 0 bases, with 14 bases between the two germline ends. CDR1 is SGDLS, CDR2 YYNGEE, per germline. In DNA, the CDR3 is TGTGCCAGCAGCCCTAGTCCAGGGAGCTCCTACGAGCAGTACTTC. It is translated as CASSPSPGSSYEQYF.

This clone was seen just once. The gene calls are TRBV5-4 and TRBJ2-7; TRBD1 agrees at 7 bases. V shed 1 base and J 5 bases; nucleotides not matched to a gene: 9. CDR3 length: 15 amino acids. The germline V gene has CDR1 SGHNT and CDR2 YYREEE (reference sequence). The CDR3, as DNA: TGTGCCAGCAGCTTGTCAGGGCAGGGGGTTGACGAGCAGTACTTC. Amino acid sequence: CASSLSGQGVDEQYF.

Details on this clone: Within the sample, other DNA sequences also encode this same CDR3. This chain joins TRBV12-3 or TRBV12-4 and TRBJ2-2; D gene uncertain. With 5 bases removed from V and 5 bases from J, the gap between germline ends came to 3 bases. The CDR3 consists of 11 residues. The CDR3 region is CASSTTGELFF. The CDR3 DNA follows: TGTGCCAGCAGTACGACCGGGGAGCTGTTTTTT.

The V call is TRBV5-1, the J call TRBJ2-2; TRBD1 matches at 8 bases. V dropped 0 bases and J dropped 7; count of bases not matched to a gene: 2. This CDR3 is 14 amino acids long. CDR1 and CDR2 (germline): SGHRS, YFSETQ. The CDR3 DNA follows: TGCGCCAGCAGCTTGGAACAGGGGGTCGGGGAGCTGTTTTTT. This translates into CASSLEQGVGELFF.

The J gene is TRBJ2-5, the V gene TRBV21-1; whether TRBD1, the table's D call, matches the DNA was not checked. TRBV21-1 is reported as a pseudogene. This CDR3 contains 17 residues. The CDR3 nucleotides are TGTGCCAGCAGCAAAAAAGAGGGGACAGGGGGCATCGAGACCCAGTACTTC. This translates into CASSKKEGTGGIETQYF.

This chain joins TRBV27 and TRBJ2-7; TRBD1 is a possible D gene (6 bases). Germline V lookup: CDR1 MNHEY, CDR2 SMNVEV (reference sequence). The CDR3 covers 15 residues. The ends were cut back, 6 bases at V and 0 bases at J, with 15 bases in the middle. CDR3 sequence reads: CASRKTGQGSYEQYF. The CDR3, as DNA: TGTGCCAGCAGAAAAACAGGGCAAGGCTCCTACGAGCAGTACTTC.

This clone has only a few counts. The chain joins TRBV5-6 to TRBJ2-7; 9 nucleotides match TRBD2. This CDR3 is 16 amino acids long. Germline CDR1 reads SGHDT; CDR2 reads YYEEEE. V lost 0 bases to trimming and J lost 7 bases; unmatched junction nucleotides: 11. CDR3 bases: TGTGCCAGCAGCTTGGCCGGGCTAGCGGGGACCGGTGAGCAGTACTTC. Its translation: CASSLAGLAGTGEQYF.

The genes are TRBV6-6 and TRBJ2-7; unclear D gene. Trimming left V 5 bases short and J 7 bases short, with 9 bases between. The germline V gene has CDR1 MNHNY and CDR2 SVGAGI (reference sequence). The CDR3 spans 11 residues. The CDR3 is CASSPAEEQYF. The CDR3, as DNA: TGTGCCAGCAGTCCTGCTGAGGAGCAGTACTTC.